This T cell receptor (beta chain) stems from a study of blood T cell repertoires in COVID-19. Study-wide context: Donors in the United States, Italy and Spain gave samples during acute or convalescent COVID-19. T cells, B-cell-depleted T cells, or PBMCs supplied cDNA or gDNA.

V lost 6 bases to trimming and J lost 5 bases, with 17 bases between them. The germline gives CDR1 SGHAT, CDR2 FQNNGV. The CDR3 consists of 15 residues. In the original processing: Quantification of nucleated cells was approximated via reference gene primer amplification. Assay: immunoSEQ multiplex PCR; the TCRdb copy retains only in-frame clones and omits some. V and J calls and clone size are as listed in that table; D and trimming were resolved from the DNA. Here the sample spans 70,000 to 90,000 clones, roughly 82% being singletons. The chain has TRBV11-2 and TRBJ2-1, with D possibly matching TRBD2 (6 bases). The sequence derives from a human donor in a cohort sampled during active COVID-19. Sequencing was done on a sample of peripheral blood. The CDR3 nucleotides are TGTGCCAGCAGAAAAACGGGACTGATTAACAATGAGCAGTTCTTC. This gives the protein CASRKTGLINNEQFF.